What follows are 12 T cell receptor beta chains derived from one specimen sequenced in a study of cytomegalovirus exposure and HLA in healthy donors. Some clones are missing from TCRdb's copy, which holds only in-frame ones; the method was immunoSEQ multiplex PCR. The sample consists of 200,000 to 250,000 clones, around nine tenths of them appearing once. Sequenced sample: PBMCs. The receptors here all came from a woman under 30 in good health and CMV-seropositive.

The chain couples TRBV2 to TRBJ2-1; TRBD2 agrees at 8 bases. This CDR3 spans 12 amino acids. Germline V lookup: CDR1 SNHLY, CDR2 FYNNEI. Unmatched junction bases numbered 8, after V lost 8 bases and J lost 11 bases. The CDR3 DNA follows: TGTGCCAGCGGAGTGGTTAGCGGGAAGCAGTTCTTC. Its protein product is CASGVVSGKQFF.

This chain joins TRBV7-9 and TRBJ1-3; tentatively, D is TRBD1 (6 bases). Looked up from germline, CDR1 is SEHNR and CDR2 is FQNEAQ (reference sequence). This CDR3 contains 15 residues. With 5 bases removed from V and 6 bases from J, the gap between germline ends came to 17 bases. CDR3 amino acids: CASSPQWGPENTIYF. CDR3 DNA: TGTGCCAGCAGCCCCCAATGGGGGCCGGAAAACACCATATATTTT.

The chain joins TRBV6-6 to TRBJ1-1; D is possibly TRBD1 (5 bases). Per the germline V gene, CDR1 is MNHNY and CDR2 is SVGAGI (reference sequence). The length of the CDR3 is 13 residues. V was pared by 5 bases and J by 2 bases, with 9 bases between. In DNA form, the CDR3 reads TGTGCCAGCAGTACCCAGGGTAACACTGAAGCTTTCTTT. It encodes CASSTQGNTEAFF.

The chain's CDR3 is CASDGGNTDTQYF. CDR3 in DNA: TGTGCCTCGGACGGCGGGAACACAGATACGCAGTATTTT. This chain links TRBV18 with TRBJ2-3; weak D call: TRBD2 (6 bases). This CDR3 has 13 residues. Germline CDR1 reads KGHSH; CDR2 reads LQKENI. Trimming shortened V by 11 bases and J by 2 bases, and 14 bases separated the two germline ends.

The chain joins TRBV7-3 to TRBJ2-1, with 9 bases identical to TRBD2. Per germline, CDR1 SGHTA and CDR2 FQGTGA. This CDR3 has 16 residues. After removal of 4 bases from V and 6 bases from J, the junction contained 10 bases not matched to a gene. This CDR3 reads CASSSRTAGGPNEQFF. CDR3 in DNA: TGTGCCAGCAGCTCCCGGACGGCGGGAGGGCCCAATGAGCAGTTCTTC. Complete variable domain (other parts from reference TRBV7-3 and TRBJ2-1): GAGVSQTPSNKVTEKGKYVELRCDPISGHTALYWYRQSLGQGPEFLIYFQGTGAADDSGLPNDRFFAVRPEGSVSTLKIQRTERGDSAVYLCASSSRTAGGPNEQFFGPGTRLTVL.

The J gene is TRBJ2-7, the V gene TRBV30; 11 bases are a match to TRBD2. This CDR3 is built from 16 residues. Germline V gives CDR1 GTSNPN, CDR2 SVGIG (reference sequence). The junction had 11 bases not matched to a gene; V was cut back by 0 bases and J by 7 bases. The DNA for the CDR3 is TGTGCCTGGAGTGTTGTTAGCGGGAGGGCATTGGGGGAGCAGTACTTC. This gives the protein CAWSVVSGRALGEQYF.

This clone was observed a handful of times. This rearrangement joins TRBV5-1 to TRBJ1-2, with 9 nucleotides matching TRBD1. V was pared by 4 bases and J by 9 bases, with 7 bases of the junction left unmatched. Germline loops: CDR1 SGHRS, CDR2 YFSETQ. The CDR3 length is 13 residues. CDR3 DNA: TGCGCCAGCAGCCCGCGACAGGGGGGAAGCTACACCTTC. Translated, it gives CASSPRQGGSYTF. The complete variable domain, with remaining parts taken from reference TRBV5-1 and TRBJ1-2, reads KAGVTQTPRYLIKTRGQQVTLSCSPISGHRSVSWYQQTPGQGLQFLFEYFSETQRNKGNFPGRFSGRQFSNSRSEMNVSTLELGDSALYLCASSPRQGGSYTFGSGTRLTVV.

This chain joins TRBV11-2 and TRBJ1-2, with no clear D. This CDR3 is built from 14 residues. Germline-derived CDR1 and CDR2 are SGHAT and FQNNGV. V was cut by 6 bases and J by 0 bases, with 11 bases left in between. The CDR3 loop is CASRRVASNYGYTF. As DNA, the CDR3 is TGTGCCAGCAGGAGGGTCGCATCTAACTATGGCTACACCTTC.

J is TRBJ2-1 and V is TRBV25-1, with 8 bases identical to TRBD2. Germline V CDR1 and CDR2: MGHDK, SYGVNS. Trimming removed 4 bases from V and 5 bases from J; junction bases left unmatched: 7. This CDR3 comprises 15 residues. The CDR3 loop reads CASSGEVAGNNEQFF. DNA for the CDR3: TGTGCCAGCAGTGGTGAGGTAGCGGGAAACAATGAGCAGTTCTTC.

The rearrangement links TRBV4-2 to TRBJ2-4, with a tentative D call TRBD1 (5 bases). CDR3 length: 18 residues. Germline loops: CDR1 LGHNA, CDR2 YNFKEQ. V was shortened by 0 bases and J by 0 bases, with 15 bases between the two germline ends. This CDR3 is CASSQDQRQYLAKNIQYF. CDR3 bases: TGTGCCAGCAGCCAAGATCAAAGACAGTACTTAGCCAAAAACATTCAGTACTTC.

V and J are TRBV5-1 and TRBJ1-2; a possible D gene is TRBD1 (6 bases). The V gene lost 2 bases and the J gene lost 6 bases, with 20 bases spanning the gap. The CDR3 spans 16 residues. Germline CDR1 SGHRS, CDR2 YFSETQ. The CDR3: CASSLNSGTLVDGYTF. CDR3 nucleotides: TGCGCCAGCAGCTTAAATTCCGGGACATTGGTTGATGGCTACACCTTC.

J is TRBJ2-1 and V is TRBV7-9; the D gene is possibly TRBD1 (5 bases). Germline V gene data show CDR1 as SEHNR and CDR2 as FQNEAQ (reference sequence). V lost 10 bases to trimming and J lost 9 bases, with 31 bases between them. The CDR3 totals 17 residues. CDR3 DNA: TGTGCCACTGATGACTTGTCGCAGACAGATCGGTGGGCTGAGCAGTTCTTC. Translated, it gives CATDDLSQTDRWAEQFF.